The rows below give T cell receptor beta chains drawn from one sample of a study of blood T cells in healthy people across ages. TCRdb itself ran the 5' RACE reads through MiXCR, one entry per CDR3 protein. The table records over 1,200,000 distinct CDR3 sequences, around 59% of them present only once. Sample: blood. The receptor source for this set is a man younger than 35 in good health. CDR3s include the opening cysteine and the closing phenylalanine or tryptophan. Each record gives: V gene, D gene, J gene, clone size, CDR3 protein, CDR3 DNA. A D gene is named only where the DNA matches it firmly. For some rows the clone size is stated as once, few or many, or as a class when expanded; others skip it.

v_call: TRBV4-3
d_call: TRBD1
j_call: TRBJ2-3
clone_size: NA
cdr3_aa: CASSQDISQGTDTQYF
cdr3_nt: TGCGCCAGCAGCCAAGATATTTCACAGGGGACAGATACGCAGTATTTT

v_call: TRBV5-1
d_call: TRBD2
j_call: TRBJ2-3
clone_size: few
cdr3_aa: CASSTGLAGVDTQYF
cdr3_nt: TGCGCCAGCAGCACGGGACTAGCGGGAGTGGATACGCAGTATTTT

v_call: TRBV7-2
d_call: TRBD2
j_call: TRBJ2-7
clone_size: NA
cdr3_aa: CASSTWTSGGARDEQYF
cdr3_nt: TGTGCCAGCAGCACCTGGACTAGCGGGGGGGCTAGGGACGAGCAGTACTTC

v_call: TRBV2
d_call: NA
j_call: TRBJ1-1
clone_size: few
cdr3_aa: CASSHVGGTEAFF
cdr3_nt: TGTGCCAGCAGCCACGTAGGGGGCACTGAAGCTTTCTTT

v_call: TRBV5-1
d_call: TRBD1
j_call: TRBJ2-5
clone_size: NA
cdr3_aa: CASSFRGRYNEQYF
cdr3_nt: TGCGCCAGCAGCTTCAGGGGGCGATACAATGAGCAGTACTTC

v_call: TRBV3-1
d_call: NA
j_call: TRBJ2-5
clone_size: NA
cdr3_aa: CASSHLPLGETQYF
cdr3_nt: TGTGCCAGCAGCCACCTCCCTTTGGGGGAGACCCAGTACTTC

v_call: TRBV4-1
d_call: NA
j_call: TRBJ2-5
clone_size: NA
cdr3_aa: CASSQVLLGTQYF
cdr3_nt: TGCGCCAGCAGCCAAGTTTTATTAGGGACCCAGTACTTC

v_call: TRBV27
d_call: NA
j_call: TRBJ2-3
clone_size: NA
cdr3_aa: CASSLLEFGDTQYF
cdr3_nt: TGTGCCAGCAGTTTATTGGAGTTCGGGGATACGCAGTATTTT

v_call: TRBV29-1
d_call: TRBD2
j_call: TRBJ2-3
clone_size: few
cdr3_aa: CSVEATSGLTDTQYF
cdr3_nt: TGCAGCGTTGAAGCTACTAGCGGGCTGACAGATACGCAGTATTTT

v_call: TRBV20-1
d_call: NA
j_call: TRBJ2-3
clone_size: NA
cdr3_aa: CSANQRAEKADTQYF
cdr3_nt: TGCAGTGCTAATCAGCGGGCCGAGAAAGCAGATACGCAGTATTTT

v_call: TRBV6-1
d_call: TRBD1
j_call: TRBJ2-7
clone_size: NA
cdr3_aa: CASKGQATYEQYF
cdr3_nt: TGTGCCAGCAAGGGACAGGCAACCTACGAGCAGTACTTC

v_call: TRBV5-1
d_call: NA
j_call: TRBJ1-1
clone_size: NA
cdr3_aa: CASSTPRQANTEAFF
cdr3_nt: TGCGCCAGCAGCACGCCCAGGCAGGCCAACACTGAAGCTTTCTTT

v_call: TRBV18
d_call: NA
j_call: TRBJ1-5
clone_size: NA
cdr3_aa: CASSNTEGGNQPQHF
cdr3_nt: TGTGCCAGCTCAAACACGGAAGGGGGCAATCAGCCCCAGCATTTT

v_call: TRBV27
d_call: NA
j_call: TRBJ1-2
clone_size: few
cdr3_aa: CASSLSTVSVGVYGYTF
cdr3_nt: TGTGCCAGCAGTCTCTCGACAGTTAGTGTGGGTGTTTATGGCTACACCTTC

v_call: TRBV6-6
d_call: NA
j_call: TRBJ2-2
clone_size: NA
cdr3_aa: CASNSAGELFF
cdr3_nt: TGTGCCAGCAATTCAGCCGGGGAGCTGTTTTTT

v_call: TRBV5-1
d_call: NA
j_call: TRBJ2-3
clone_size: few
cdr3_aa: CASKKTSRASTDTQYF
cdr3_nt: TGCGCCAGCAAAAAGACCTCGAGGGCCAGCACAGATACGCAGTATTTT

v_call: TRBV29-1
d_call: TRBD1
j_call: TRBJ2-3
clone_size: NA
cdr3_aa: CSTADRVVTDTQYF
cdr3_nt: TGCAGCACCGCAGACAGGGTTGTTACAGATACGCAGTATTTT

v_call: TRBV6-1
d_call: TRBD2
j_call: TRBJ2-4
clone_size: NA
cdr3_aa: CASSGPGLAHWYF
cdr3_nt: TGTGCCAGCAGTGGACCGGGACTAGCCCACTGGTACTTC

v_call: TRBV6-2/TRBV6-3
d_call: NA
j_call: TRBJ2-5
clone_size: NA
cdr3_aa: CASTPGRLAEQYF
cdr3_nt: TGTGCCAGCACCCCTGGGAGACTGGCGGAGCAGTACTTC

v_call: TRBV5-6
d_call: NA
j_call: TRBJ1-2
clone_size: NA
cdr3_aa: CASSLVGVDGYTF
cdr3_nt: TGTGCCAGCAGCTTGGTAGGGGTCGATGGCTACACCTTC

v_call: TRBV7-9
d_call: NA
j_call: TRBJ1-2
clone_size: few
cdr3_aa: CASSSRLRGRLLGYTF
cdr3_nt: TGTGCCAGCAGCTCCCGACTTAGGGGAAGACTCCTTGGCTACACCTTC

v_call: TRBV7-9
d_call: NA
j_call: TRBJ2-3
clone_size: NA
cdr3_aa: CASSSRDGGNTDTQYF
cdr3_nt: TGTGCCAGCAGCTCCCGGGACGGGGGAAACACAGATACGCAGTATTTT

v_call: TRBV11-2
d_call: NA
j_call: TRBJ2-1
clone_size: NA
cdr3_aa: CASSWEAGNEQFF
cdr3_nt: TGTGCCAGCAGTTGGGAGGCGGGCAATGAGCAGTTCTTC

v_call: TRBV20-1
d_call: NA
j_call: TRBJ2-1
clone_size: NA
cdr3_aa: CSARVSRSPYNEQFF
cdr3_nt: TGCAGTGCTAGAGTATCCAGGAGTCCCTACAATGAGCAGTTCTTC

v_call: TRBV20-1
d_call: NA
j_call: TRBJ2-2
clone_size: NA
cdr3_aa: CSARERMEQGNTGELFF
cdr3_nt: TGCAGTGCTAGAGAAAGAATGGAACAGGGGAACACCGGGGAGCTGTTTTTT

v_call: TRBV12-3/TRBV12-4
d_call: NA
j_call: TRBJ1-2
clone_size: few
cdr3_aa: CALRWDYGYTF
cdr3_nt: TGTGCCCTACGGTGGGACTATGGCTACACCTTC

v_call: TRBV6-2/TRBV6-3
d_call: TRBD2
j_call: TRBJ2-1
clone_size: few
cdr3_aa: CASRRWTSGTYNEQFF
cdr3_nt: TGTGCCAGCAGACGGTGGACTAGCGGGACCTACAATGAGCAGTTCTTC

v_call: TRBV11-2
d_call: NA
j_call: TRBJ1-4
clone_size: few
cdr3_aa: CASSAGVGKLFF
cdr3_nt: TGTGCCAGCAGCGCAGGGGTAGGGAAACTGTTTTTT

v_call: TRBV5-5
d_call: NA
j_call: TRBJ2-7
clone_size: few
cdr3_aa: CASRQKDSLLYYEQYF
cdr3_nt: TGTGCCAGCAGGCAGAAGGACAGCCTCCTCTACTACGAGCAGTACTTC

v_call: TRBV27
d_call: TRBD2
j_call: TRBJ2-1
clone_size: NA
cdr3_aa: CASSFRWAGGPASSYNEQFF
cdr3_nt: TGTGCCAGCAGTTTTCGGTGGGCGGGGGGCCCGGCTAGCTCCTACAATGAGCAGTTCTTC

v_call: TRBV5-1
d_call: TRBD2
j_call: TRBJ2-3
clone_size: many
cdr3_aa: CASSSGTSGSTDTQYF
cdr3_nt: TGTGCCAGCAGTTCCGGGACTAGCGGTAGCACAGATACGCAGTATTTT

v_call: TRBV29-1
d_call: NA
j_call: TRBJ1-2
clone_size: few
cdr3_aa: CSVDGGEGSYGYTF
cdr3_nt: TGCAGCGTTGATGGAGGGGAAGGTAGCTATGGCTACACCTTC

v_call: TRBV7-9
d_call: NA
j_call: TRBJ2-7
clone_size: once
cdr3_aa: CASSLIDYYYEQYF
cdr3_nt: TGTGCCAGCAGCTTAATAGACTATTACTACGAGCAGTACTTC

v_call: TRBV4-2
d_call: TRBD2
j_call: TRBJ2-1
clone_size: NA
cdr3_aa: CASSQVTGTSECSKFF
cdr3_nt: TGTGCCAGCAGCCAAGTGACCGGGACTAGCGAATGTAGCAAGTTCTTC

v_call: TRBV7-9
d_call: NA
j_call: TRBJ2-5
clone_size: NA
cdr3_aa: CASEQTAQETQYF
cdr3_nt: TGTGCCAGCGAACAGACAGCACAAGAGACCCAGTACTTC

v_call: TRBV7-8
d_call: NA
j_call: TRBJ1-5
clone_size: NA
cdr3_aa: CASSQIGGINQPQHF
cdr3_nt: TGTGCCAGCAGCCAGATCGGGGGTATTAATCAGCCCCAGCATTTT

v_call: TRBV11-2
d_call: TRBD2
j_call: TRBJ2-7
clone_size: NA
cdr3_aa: CASSGPGLDFNEQYF
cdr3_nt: TGTGCCAGCAGCGGCCCGGGACTAGATTTCAATGAGCAGTACTTC

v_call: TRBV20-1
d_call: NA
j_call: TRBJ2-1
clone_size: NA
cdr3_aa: CSAGRQVSYNEQFF
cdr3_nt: TGCAGTGCGGGACGACAGGTCTCCTACAATGAGCAGTTCTTC

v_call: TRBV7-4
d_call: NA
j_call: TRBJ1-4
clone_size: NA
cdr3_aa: CASSLALGTGTLNEKLFF
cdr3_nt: TGTGCCAGCAGCTTAGCGCTGGGTACAGGGACGCTTAATGAAAAACTGTTTTTT

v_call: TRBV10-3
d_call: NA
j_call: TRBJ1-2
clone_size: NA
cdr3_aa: CAISEGAANYGYTF
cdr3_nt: TGTGCCATCAGTGAGGGTGCCGCTAACTATGGCTACACCTTC

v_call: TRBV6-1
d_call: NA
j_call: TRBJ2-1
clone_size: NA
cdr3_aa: CASTGLTGFSSYNEQFF
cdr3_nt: TGTGCCAGCACCGGACTAACGGGATTTAGCTCCTACAATGAGCAGTTCTTC

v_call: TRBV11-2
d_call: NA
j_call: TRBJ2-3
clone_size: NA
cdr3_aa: CASSLTVVATDTQYF
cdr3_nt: TGTGCCAGCAGCTTAACAGTCGTGGCCACAGATACGCAGTATTTT

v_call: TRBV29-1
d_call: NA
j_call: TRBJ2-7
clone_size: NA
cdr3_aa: CSVVSGMGSYEQYF
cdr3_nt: TGCAGCGTTGTTTCTGGGATGGGGTCCTACGAGCAGTACTTC

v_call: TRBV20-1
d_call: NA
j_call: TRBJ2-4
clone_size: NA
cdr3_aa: CSARDLERLTYIQYF
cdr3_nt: TGCAGTGCTAGAGATCTAGAACGGCTGACATACATTCAGTACTTC

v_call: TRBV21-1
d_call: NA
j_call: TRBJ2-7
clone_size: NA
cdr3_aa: CASSGYKGSYEQYF
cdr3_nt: TGTGCCAGCAGCGGCTACAAGGGCTCCTACGAGCAGTACTTC

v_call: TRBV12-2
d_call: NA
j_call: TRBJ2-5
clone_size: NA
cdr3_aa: CASRFRRQETQYF
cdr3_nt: TGTGCAAGTCGCTTTAGGAGGCAGGAGACCCAGTACTTC

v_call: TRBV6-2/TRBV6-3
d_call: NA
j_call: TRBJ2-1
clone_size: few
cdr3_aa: CASSYTQSAVYNEQFF
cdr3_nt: TGTGCCAGCAGTTACACCCAGTCCGCTGTGTACAATGAGCAGTTCTTC

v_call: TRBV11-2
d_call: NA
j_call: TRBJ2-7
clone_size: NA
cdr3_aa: CASRVGRSSYEQYF
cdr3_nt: TGTGCCAGCAGGGTAGGCAGGAGCTCCTACGAGCAGTACTTC

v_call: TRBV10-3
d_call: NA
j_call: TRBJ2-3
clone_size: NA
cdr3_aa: CAISGTGRDTDTQYF
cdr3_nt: TGTGCCATCAGTGGGACAGGGAGGGACACAGATACGCAGTATTTT

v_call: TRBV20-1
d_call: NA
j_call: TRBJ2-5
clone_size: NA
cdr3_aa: CSASSPRGWETQYF
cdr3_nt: TGCAGTGCTAGCTCCCCGAGGGGGTGGGAGACCCAGTACTTC

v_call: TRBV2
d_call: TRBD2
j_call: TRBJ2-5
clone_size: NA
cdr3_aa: CASSEAGSGRHQETQYF
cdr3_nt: TGTGCCAGCAGTGAAGCGGGGAGCGGGAGGCACCAAGAGACCCAGTACTTC

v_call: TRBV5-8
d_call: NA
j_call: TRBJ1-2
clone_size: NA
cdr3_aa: CASSKARENDYGYTF
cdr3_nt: TGTGCCAGCAGCAAAGCAAGAGAGAACGACTATGGCTACACCTTC

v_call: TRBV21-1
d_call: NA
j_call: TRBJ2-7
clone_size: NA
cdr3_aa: CASSKIPGPGDEQYF
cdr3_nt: TGTGCCAGCAGCAAAATTCCCGGGCCGGGCGACGAGCAGTACTTC